This T cell receptor beta chain was recorded in a study of CD8+ T cells in alopecia areata. The germline gives CDR1 SGHDT, CDR2 YYEEEE. V was pared by 4 bases and J by 2 bases, with 13 bases between. CDR3 length: 14 residues. cDNA serving as the sequencing template came from extracted, reverse transcribed RNA. Clones were sequenced by immunoSEQ multiplex PCR, and TCRdb holds only the in-frame ones, with some missing. Of around 190,000 clones listed, just over 55% were seen once; the top ten hold roughly 5.3%. Isolation of CD4+ and CD8+ T cells from PBMCs was achieved by sorting. Regarding the study as a whole: Tissue-resident alphabeta T cells belonging to normal skin likewise get sequenced within scalp specimens.

With respect to this clone: Its target is unknown.

The source material was CD8+ T cells sorted from blood. This clonotype was obtained from a human donor in good health. The chain joins TRBV5-6 to TRBJ2-7; D might be TRBD1 (6 bases). CDR3 coding DNA: TGTGCCAGCAGCCCCGGGACACAACCCTACGAGCAGTACTTC. Amino acid sequence: CASSPGTQPYEQYF.